The TCR beta chain under discussion was sequenced for a study of blood T cell repertoires in COVID-19. Study-wide background: COVID-19 samples collected from the United States, Italy and Spain covered acute and convalescent phases. T cells, B-cell-depleted T cells, or PBMCs provided the cDNA or gDNA that served as material.

Unmatched junction bases numbered 6, after V lost 0 bases and J lost 4 bases. This CDR3 is built from 17 residues. Germline-derived CDR1 and CDR2 are SGHRS and YFSETQ. Assay used: immunoSEQ multiplex PCR; TCRdb lists only in-frame clones, some missing. The sample lists approximately 72,000 clones, about 89% seen once, with about an eighth in the top ten. Sequenced material: peripheral blood. The genes are TRBV5-1 and TRBJ2-6; the match to TRBD1 covers 8 bases. The origin of this receptor is a woman in her fifties or sixties with acute or convalescent COVID-19. The CDR3: CASSLAQGAGGANVLTF. DNA for the CDR3: TGCGCCAGCAGCTTGGCTCAGGGGGCCGGGGGGGCCAACGTCCTGACTTTC.